The clone carrying this TCR beta chain was seen more than once but under ten times. The antigen remains undetermined. These data originate in a study of T cells in Graves' hyperthyroidism and ophthalmopathy. Per the germline V gene, CDR1 is MDHEN and CDR2 is SYDVKM. Trimming removed 2 bases at V and 3 bases at J, with 7 bases between. The CDR3 consists of 13 residues. Notes on the study in general: The blood repertoire included most of the expanded thyroid clonotypes above 0.001.

Amplification targeted TCR beta CDR3 regions from RNA transcripts. A set of HTBI primers served as the primers for a first-round RT-PCR of the TCR CDR3. TCRdb reprocessed the multiplex PCR reads with MiXCR, giving one entry per CDR3 protein. The table lists more than 500,000 distinct CDR3 sequences, over 35% of them singletons, with about two fifths in the top ten. The gene calls are TRBV28 and TRBJ1-2; no definite D call. The sample comprised peripheral blood or thyroid tissue (not recorded which). This receptor was identified in an adult woman with Graves' disease, either hyperthyroidism or ophthalmopathy (not recorded which). The CDR3 bases are TGTGCCAGCAGTTTACTGACTGACTATGGCTACACCTTC. Translated, it gives CASSLLTDYGYTF.